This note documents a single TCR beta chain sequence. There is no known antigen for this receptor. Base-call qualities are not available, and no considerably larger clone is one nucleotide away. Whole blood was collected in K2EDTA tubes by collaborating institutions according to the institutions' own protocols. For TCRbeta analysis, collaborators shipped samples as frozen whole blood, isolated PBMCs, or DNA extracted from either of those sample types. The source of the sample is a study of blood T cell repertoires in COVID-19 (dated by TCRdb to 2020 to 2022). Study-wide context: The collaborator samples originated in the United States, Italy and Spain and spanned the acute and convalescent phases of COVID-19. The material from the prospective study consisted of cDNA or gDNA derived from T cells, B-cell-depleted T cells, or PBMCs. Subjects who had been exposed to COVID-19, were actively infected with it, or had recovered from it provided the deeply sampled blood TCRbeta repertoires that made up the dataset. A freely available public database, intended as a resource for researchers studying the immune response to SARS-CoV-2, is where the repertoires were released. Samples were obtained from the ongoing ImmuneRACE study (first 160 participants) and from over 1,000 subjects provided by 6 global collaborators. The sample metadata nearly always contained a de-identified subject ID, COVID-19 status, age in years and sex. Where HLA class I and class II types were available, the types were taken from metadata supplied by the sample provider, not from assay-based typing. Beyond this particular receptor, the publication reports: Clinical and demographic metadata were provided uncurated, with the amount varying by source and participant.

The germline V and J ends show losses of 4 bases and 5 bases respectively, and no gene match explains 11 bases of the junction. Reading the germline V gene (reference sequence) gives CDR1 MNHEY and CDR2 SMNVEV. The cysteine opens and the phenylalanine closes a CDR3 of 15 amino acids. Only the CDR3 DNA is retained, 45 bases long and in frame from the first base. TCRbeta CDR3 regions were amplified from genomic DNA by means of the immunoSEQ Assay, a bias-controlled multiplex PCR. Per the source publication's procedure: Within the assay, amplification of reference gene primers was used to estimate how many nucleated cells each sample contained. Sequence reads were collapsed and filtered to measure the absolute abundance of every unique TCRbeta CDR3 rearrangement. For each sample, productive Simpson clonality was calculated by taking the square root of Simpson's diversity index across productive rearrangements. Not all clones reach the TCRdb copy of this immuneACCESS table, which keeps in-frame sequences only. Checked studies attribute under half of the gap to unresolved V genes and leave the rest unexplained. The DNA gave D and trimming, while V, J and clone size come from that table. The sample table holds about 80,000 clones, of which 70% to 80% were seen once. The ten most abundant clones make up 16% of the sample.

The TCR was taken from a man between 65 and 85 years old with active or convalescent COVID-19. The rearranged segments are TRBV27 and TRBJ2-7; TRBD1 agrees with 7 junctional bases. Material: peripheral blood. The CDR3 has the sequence CASSSTGFRGHEQYF. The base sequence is TGTGCCAGCAGTTCGACAGGGTTTAGGGGCCACGAGCAGTACTTC.